This TCR beta chain appears in the sequencing data of a study of shared T cell receptors in the human thymus. TCRdb's copy holds only in-frame clones and misses some; the assay was immunoSEQ multiplex PCR. The sample consists of roughly 710,000 clones, 80% to 90% of them appearing once. This CDR3 has 16 amino acids. J gave up 5 bases and V 3 bases, and 12 bases lay outside the gene matches. The germline gives CDR1 MGHRA, CDR2 YSYEKL. This sample was also put to use in a study of human thymus T cells. That work states: Serving as donors were healthy Finnish infants, each of whom was having open corrective surgery for congenital heart defects. Corrective cardiac surgery supplied the resected thymus tissue.

The chain links TRBV4-1 to TRBJ1-2; the match to TRBD1 covers 7 bases. Sequencing was carried out using thymocytes. The sequence derives from a girl younger than two with a congenital heart defect. CDR3 sequence reads: CASSQLSRDSRYGYTF. The CDR3 DNA sequence: TGCGCCAGCAGCCAGCTCAGTAGGGACAGCCGGTATGGCTACACCTTC.